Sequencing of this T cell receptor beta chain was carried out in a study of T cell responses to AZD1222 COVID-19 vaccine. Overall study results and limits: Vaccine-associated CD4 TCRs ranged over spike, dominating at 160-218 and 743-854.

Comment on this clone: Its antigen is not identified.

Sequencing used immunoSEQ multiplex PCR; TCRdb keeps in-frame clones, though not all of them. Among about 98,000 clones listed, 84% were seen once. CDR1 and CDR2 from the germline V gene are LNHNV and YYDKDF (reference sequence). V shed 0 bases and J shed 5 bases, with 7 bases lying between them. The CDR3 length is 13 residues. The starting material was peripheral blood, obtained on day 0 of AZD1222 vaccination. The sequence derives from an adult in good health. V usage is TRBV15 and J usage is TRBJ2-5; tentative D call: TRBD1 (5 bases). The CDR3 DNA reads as TGTGCCACCAGCAGAGACAGGGATGAGACCCAGTACTTC. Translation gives CATSRDRDETQYF.